Listed below are T cell receptor beta chains from one sample, sequenced in a study of OX40 agonist ivuxolimab in advanced cancers. Method: immunoSEQ multiplex PCR; TCRdb's copy keeps in-frame clones and lacks some. The data show about 64,000 clones, about 90% seen once. The input for sequencing was CD4+ or CD8+ T cells sorted from blood, taken in a trial of the OX40 agonist ivuxolimab. The receptor set was obtained from an adult with an advanced solid tumor such as melanoma, head and neck, liver or kidney cancer. The CDR3 runs from the conserved cysteine through the conserved F or W.

J gene | V gene | CDR3 protein
TRBJ2-1 | TRBV5-4 | CASSPGLVASYNEQFF
TRBJ2-1 | TRBV6-5 | CASSYSIAGGKNEQFF
TRBJ2-7 | TRBV19 | CASSMTSGSSHEQYF
TRBJ1-5 | TRBV28 | CASRQTGGPNQPQHF
TRBJ2-7 | TRBV15 | CATSRDGGGLGEQYF
TRBJ2-1 | TRBV10-2 | CASSDSGVVANEQFF
TRBJ2-3 | TRBV5-1 | CASSPGQGYTDTQYF
TRBJ2-7 | TRBV5-6 | CASSSSGSSREQYF
TRBJ2-1 | TRBV4-1 | CASSQESFYNEQFF
TRBJ1-4 | TRBV7-2 | CASSFQGAGEKLFF
TRBJ1-1 | TRBV7-9 | CASSLDSGDSAFF
TRBJ1-3 | TRBV5-1 | CASSLEPGSGNTIYF
TRBJ1-3 | TRBV25-1 | CASSHRTGGFGNTIYF
TRBJ2-1 | TRBV7-2 | CASSPPNANNEQFF
TRBJ2-2 | TRBV27 | CASSLRPGQSIYTGELFF
TRBJ2-1 | TRBV27 | CASSTSGRHNEQFF
TRBJ2-7 | TRBV14 | CASSPRTGVNPYEQYF
TRBJ2-2 | TRBV30 | CAWRPPTGKRGTGELFF
TRBJ1-1 | TRBV5-6 | CASSLDRWAVVFF
TRBJ1-5 | TRBV5-6 | CASSSLGAGSNQPQHF
TRBJ2-5 | TRBV27 | CASRRDLLQETQYF
TRBJ2-2 | TRBV10-3 | CAILGGANTGELFF
TRBJ2-2 | TRBV18 | CASSPPNAGRNTGELFF
TRBJ2-5 | TRBV19 | CASTVAGGNQETQYF
TRBJ1-6 | TRBV5-1 | CASSLSRDNSPLHF
TRBJ1-1 | TRBV5-1 | CASSWGDRVTTEAFF
TRBJ2-3 | TRBV28 | CASSSGAGTTDTQYF
TRBJ2-5 | TRBV27 | CASSLSLTVRETQYF
TRBJ2-3 | TRBV7-9 | CASRIGDRVVGTDTQYF
TRBJ2-3 | TRBV7-9 | CASSLKGGPDTQYF
TRBJ1-2 | TRBV28 | CASSLFALGGQIYGYTF
TRBJ1-1 | TRBV9 | CASSVLGYGTEAFF
TRBJ2-7 | TRBV30 | CAWTHNPGERNF
TRBJ2-5 | TRBV28 | CASSFPPQETQYF
TRBJ2-7 | TRBV5-4 | CASSLAGTSGSHEQYF
TRBJ2-6 | TRBV7-3 | CASSLSSGANVLTF
TRBJ2-5 | TRBV2 | CASSGLGGHFYF
TRBJ2-7 | TRBV6-5 | CASSQQGYEQYF
TRBJ2-7 | TRBV18 | CASSPARVEQYF
TRBJ2-1 | TRBV11-3 | CASSLGGASGSGNEQFF
TRBJ2-1 | TRBV28 | CASSLPRPINEQFF
TRBJ2-5 | TRBV29-1 | CSVALAGETQYF
TRBJ2-2 | TRBV19 | CASSIVLAGGPNTGELFF
TRBJ1-4 | TRBV19 | CASSRRYNEKLFF
TRBJ2-7 | TRBV10-3 | CAIGQAPNEQYF
TRBJ1-2 | TRBV5-8 | CASSPGGTGYGYTF
TRBJ2-4 | TRBV7-8 | CASSLRGDRGIQYF
TRBJ2-2 | TRBV27 | CASTTSLWGMNTGELFF
TRBJ1-1 | TRBV5-1 | CASSREETRGTEAFF
TRBJ2-2 | TRBV14 | CASSPVRDYGGGELFF
TRBJ2-7 | TRBV6-1 | CASSEQAYEQYF
TRBJ2-5 | TRBV6-5 | CAISETGSTKTQYF
TRBJ2-3 | TRBV28 | CASIQGGTDTQYF